The present T cell receptor beta chain was sequenced within a study of blood T cell repertoires in COVID-19. Turning to the study itself: There were acute and convalescent COVID-19 samples, and they came from the United States, Italy and Spain.

It was during active infection that Seattle patients were enrolled and then longitudinally followed. The V gene lost 2 bases and the J gene lost 0 bases, with 3 bases spanning the gap. The CDR3 extends over 13 amino acids. The germline gives CDR1 LGHNT, CDR2 FRNRAP. This clone was recorded once. Original data processing: Amplification from reference gene primers served as the basis for estimated nucleated cell counts. Data came from immunoSEQ multiplex PCR; TCRdb stores just in-frame clones and leaves some out. Clone size and V and J calls were adopted from that table, with D and trimming inferred from the DNA. This sample has approximately 93,000 clones; over 65% occur once, and the top ten carry 3.5% to 4%.

The clonotype was recovered from a man between 70 and 80 years old with COVID-19, enrolled during active disease. This chain joins TRBV12-5 and TRBJ2-3; no clear D gene. The sequenced material came from peripheral blood. CDR3 DNA sequence: TGTGCTAGTGGTTTGTCTAGCACAGATACGCAGTATTTT. Residues: CASGLSSTDTQYF.